The present entry profiles one T cell receptor beta chain with its context. In the study's own analysis: Amplification of reference gene primers provided the estimated nucleated cell counts. Generated by immunoSEQ multiplex PCR, the TCRdb table keeps only in-frame clones and is missing some. That table is the source of V, J and clone size, and D and trimming were worked out from the DNA. The sample consists of around 160,000 clones, roughly 79% of them appearing once. This specimen belongs to a study of blood T cell repertoires in COVID-19. Study-level background: Sites across the United States, Italy and Spain contributed samples from acute and convalescent COVID-19. The analysed material was cDNA or gDNA that came from T cells, B-cell-depleted T cells, or PBMCs.

There are 15 residues in the CDR3. The germline CDR1 and CDR2 sequences are GTSNPN and SVGIG (reference sequence). V lost 0 bases to trimming and J lost 4 bases; unmatched junction nucleotides: 5. The sequencing input was peripheral blood. The sequence was collected from a human donor with acute or convalescent COVID-19. The donor label of this sample is uncertain. This chain joins TRBV30 and TRBJ2-5; 10 nucleotides line up with TRBD2. The DNA for the CDR3 is TGTGCCTGGAGTGTTCGGGCTAGCGGGGGAGAGACCCAGTACTTC. Translating gives CAWSVRASGGETQYF. The whole variable domain, filled in from reference TRBV30 and TRBJ2-5, reads SQTIHQWPATLVQPVGSPLSLECTVEGTSNPNLYWYRQAAGRGLQLLFYSVGIGQISSEVPQNLSASRPQDRQFILSSKKLLLSDSGFYLCAWSVRASGGETQYFGPGTRLLVL.